These T cell receptor beta chains were read from a single sample in a study of lymphopenia after photon versus proton radiotherapy. Libraries were prepared by immunoSEQ multiplex PCR; TCRdb keeps only in-frame clonotypes and omits some of them. The sample contains tens of thousands of clones, approximately 92% of which appear only once. The sample was peripheral blood, taken from a patient treated with proton-based radiotherapy. These receptors were obtained from a woman aged 65 to 85 with pancreatic cancer. Some clones in this sample may be carry-over from other donors' samples. The CDR3 runs from the conserved cysteine through the conserved F or W. D genes are given only for firm matches. The listing skips clone size in some rows; elsewhere it reads once, few, many or a size class.

TRBJ2-3 | - | TRBV19 | - | CASSMDRTDTQYF | TGTGCCAGTAGTATGGACCGCACAGATACGCAGTATTTT
TRBJ2-1 | once | TRBV28 | TRBD2 | CASSLSLGGAYNEQFF | TGTGCCAGCAGTTTATCCTTGGGAGGGGCCTACAATGAGCAGTTCTTC
TRBJ2-3 | - | TRBV30 | - | CAWGSEVTDTQYF | TGTGCCTGGGGATCAGAAGTGACAGATACGCAGTATTTT
TRBJ2-7 | - | TRBV7-9 | TRBD2 | CASSSSGSRYEQYF | TGTGCCAGCAGCTCTAGCGGGAGTAGGTACGAGCAGTACTTC
TRBJ2-1 | - | TRBV2 | TRBD1 | CASSDEGQGRYNEQFF | TGTGCCAGCAGTGACGAGGGACAGGGGAGATACAATGAGCAGTTCTTC
TRBJ2-7 | - | TRBV28 | - | CASSFLGPNEQYF | TGTGCCAGCAGTTTTCTAGGGCCTAACGAGCAGTACTTC
TRBJ2-1 | - | TRBV6-5 | - | CASSYFGEQFF | TGTGCCAGCAGTTACTTCGGTGAGCAGTTCTTC
TRBJ2-1 | - | TRBV5-4 | - | CASRTDSYNEQFF | TGTGCCAGCAGAACAGACAGTTACAATGAGCAGTTCTTC
TRBJ1-1 | - | TRBV28 | - | CASIVGTEAFF | TGTGCCAGCATTGTCGGTACTGAAGCTTTCTTT
TRBJ2-1 | - | TRBV5-1 | - | CASSLGGLEVRVNEQFF | TGCGCCAGCAGCTTGGGGGGCTTGGAGGTCCGGGTGAATGAGCAGTTCTTC
TRBJ2-5 | - | TRBV25-1 | - | CASSEYASRRGIQETQYF | TGTGCCAGCAGTGAATATGCCAGCAGGAGGGGCATCCAAGAGACCCAGTACTTC
TRBJ2-7 | - | TRBV5-1 | - | CASSLATSSYEQYF | TGCGCCAGCAGCTTGGCAACAAGCTCCTACGAGCAGTACTTC
TRBJ2-5 | - | TRBV5-4 | - | CASSLSGVQETQYF | TGTGCCAGCAGCTTGTCCGGAGTCCAAGAGACCCAGTACTTC
TRBJ2-7 | few | TRBV18 | - | CASSPREVGSYEQYF | TGTGCCAGCTCACCACGCGAGGTAGGCTCCTACGAGCAGTACTTC
TRBJ1-2 | - | TRBV5-4 | - | CASSPLDLNYGYTF | TGTGCCAGCAGCCCATTAGACCTTAACTATGGCTACACCTTC
TRBJ1-5 | - | TRBV27 | - | CASRTENQPQHF | TGTGCCAGCAGGACGGAAAATCAGCCCCAGCATTTT
TRBJ2-5 | few | TRBV19 | TRBD2 | CASRPAGEETQYF | TGTGCCAGTAGGCCAGCGGGAGAGGAGACCCAGTACTTC
TRBJ2-3 | - | TRBV18 | - | CASAYDRFTDTQYF | TGTGCCAGCGCCTACGACAGGTTCACAGATACGCAGTATTTT
TRBJ2-7 | - | TRBV11-2 | - | CASSLGQVGSYEQYF | TGTGCCAGCAGCTTAGGACAGGTTGGATCCTACGAGCAGTACTTC
TRBJ2-3 | - | TRBV5-4 | - | CASSMGAGEVSTDTQYF | TGTGCCAGCAGCATGGGGGCCGGGGAGGTTTCCACAGATACGCAGTATTTT
TRBJ1-6 | few | TRBV19 | - | CASKAGFNSPLHF | TGTGCCAGTAAAGCAGGGTTTAATTCACCCCTCCACTTT
TRBJ1-1 | once | TRBV7-9 | - | CASSLLEGQEAFF | TGTGCCAGCAGCTTATTGGAAGGCCAGGAGGCTTTCTTT
TRBJ2-2 | - | TRBV11-2 | - | CASSMTVTGELFF | TGTGCCAGCAGCATGACCGTCACCGGGGAGCTGTTTTTT
TRBJ1-1 | - | TRBV6-1 | TRBD1 | CAINNRGRTEAFF | TGTGCCATCAACAACAGGGGGCGGACTGAAGCTTTCTTT
TRBJ1-1 | - | TRBV30 | - | CAWSWGEHTEAFF | TGTGCCTGGAGTTGGGGGGAACACACTGAAGCTTTCTTT
TRBJ2-2 | once | TRBV21-1 | - | CASSSNRNTGELFF | TGTGCCAGCAGCTCTAACAGAAACACCGGGGAGCTGTTTTTT
TRBJ1-1 | - | TRBV11-2 | - | CASSSGTVNTEAFF | TGTGCCAGCAGCTCAGGGACGGTGAACACTGAAGCTTTCTTT
TRBJ2-7 | - | TRBV18 | - | CASSSKVTAGPSGEQYF | TGTGCCAGCTCGTCCAAGGTTACTGCAGGGCCTTCCGGGGAGCAGTACTTC
TRBJ1-2 | - | TRBV19 | - | CASSAQDSNYGYTF | TGTGCCAGTAGTGCGCAGGATTCAAACTATGGCTACACCTTC
TRBJ1-2 | - | TRBV6-6 | TRBD1 | CASRDRGQGLDYGYTF | TGTGCCAGCAGGGACAGGGGGCAAGGACTAGACTATGGCTACACCTTC
TRBJ2-1 | - | TRBV7-2 | TRBD2 | CASSPRDYYNEQFF | TGTGCCAGCAGCCCCCGGGACTACTACAATGAGCAGTTCTTC
TRBJ1-3 | - | TRBV27 | - | CASKGSTGNTIYF | TGTGCCAGCAAGGGGTCAACTGGAAACACCATATATTTT
TRBJ2-7 | once | TRBV9 | TRBD2 | CASSVQGTSGDEQYF | TGTGCCAGCAGCGTTCAGGGGACTAGCGGCGACGAGCAGTACTTC
TRBJ2-1 | - | TRBV4-3 | TRBD2 | CASSQEGTNYNEQFF | TGCGCCAGCAGCCAAGAGGGGACTAACTACAATGAGCAGTTCTTC
TRBJ2-7 | - | TRBV27 | TRBD2 | CASSPNLAAYEQYF | TGTGCCAGCAGTCCCAATCTAGCGGCCTACGAGCAGTACTTC
TRBJ1-3 | - | TRBV18 | - | CASRWGENSGNTIYF | TGTGCCAGCCGCTGGGGGGAGAACTCTGGAAACACCATATATTTT
TRBJ2-7 | - | TRBV28 | TRBD2 | CASGEGYEQYF | TGTGCCAGCGGGGAGGGATACGAGCAGTACTTC
TRBJ2-1 | - | TRBV5-1 | - | CASSLGNQGSHNEQFF | TGCGCCAGCAGCTTGGGCAACCAGGGTTCCCACAATGAGCAGTTCTTC
TRBJ2-3 | - | TRBV27 | TRBD2 | CASSPGTSGRISDTQYF | TGTGCCAGCAGCCCCGGGACTAGCGGGAGGATCTCAGATACGCAGTATTTT
TRBJ2-1 | - | TRBV6-1 | TRBD2 | CASSALGLAENNEQFF | TGTGCCAGCAGTGCACTAGGACTAGCGGAAAACAATGAGCAGTTCTTC